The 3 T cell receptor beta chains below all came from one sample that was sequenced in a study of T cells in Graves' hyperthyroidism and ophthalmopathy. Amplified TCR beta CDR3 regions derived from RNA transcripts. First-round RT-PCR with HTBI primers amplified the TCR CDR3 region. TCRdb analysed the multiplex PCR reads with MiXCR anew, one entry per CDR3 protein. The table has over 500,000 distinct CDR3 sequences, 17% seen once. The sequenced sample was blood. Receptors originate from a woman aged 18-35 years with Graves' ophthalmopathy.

In DNA form, the CDR3 reads TGTGCCAGCAGCTTGTCCCTGGACACTGCTTTCTTT. Its translation is CASSLSLDTAFF. The V call is TRBV5-5, the J call TRBJ1-1; maybe TRBD1 (5 bases). From germline, CDR1 is SGHKS and CDR2 YYEKEE (reference sequence). Trimming pared 1 base from V and 11 bases from J, leaving 12 bases between. CDR3 length: 12 amino acids.

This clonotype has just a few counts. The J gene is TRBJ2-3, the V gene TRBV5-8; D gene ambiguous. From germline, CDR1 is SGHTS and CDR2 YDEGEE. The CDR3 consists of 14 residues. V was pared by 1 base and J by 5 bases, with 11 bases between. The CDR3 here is CASSLTPAVDTQYF. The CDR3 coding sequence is TGTGCCAGCAGCTTGACTCCGGCGGTAGATACGCAGTATTTT. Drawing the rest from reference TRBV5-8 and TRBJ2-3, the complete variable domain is EAGVTQSPTHLIKTRGQQATLRCSPISGHTSVYWYQQALGLGLQFLLWYDEGEERNRGNFPPRFSGRQFPNYSSELNVNALELEDSALYLCASSLTPAVDTQYFGPGTRLTVL.

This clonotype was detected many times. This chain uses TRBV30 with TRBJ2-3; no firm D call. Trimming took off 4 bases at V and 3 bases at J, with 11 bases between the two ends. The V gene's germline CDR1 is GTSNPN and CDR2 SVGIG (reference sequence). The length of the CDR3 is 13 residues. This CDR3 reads CAWNSGRTDTQYF. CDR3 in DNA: TGTGCCTGGAATTCGGGCAGAACAGATACGCAGTATTTT.